Listed below are T cell receptor beta chains from one sample, sequenced in a study of human T cells and chemical hapten exposure. In TCRdb, the RACE reads were re-called with MiXCR into one record per CDR3 protein. The data contain 150,000 to 200,000 distinct CDR3 sequences, around 25% of them seen just once; the ten biggest clones take up approximately 2.5%. Sample: whole blood, taken in connection with sensitization to the hapten diphenylcyclopropenone (DPC). These receptors were taken from a woman in her thirties or forties with alopecia areata. Some clones in this sample may be carry-over from other donors' samples. Both conserved end residues are part of each CDR3. The D gene is left open where the match is weak. The size entry is marked missing in some rows and otherwise reads once, few, many or a size class.

V | D | size | CDR3
TRBV6-5 | TRBD1 | few | CASSYPPGQGPYEQYF
TRBV5-6 | TRBD1 | once | CASSFGTEPAGYTF
TRBV5-1 | . | once | CASSDDLGTDTQYF
TRBV6-5 | TRBD1 | . | CASSYTGQGRTYEQYF
TRBV6-5 | TRBD1 | . | CASSTTGTASSYEQYF
TRBV10-3 | . | . | CAISAGNPADTQYF
TRBV11-1 | . | . | CASSVNTGELFF
TRBV7-6 | TRBD1 | . | CVSSPTGLYEKLFF
TRBV7-8 | . | few | CASSLDIYNSPLHF
TRBV27 | . | . | CASSFAAHNEQFF
TRBV7-2 | TRBD2 | once | CASSSGLAAYNTGELFF
TRBV20-1 | . | once | CSAPRPEYNEQFF
TRBV4-1 | . | . | CASSQDHDRPPHHTQYF
TRBV4-1 | TRBD2 | few | CASSREAGGSYEQYF
TRBV4-3 | TRBD2 | few | CASSQVHGGRTGELFF
TRBV7-8 | . | . | CASSLVSSNEQYF
TRBV7-2 | . | few | CASSLEGTLNQPQHF
TRBV5-5 | . | many | CASSLVSDNQPQHF
TRBV20-1 | TRBD1 | . | CSAVLNRGGTEAFF
TRBV6-5 | . | few | CASSYRPKIITNTEAFF
TRBV18 | . | . | CASSPDLSEQYF
TRBV15 | TRBD1 | . | CATSSPLWTGASEQYF
TRBV5-6 | . | . | CASSLRGSSTEAFF
TRBV6-1 | . | few | CASLRTYTGELFF
TRBV5-1 | . | few | CASSFQPSGANVLTF
TRBV2 | TRBD2 | many | CASSAQRGSTDTQYF
TRBV6-2/TRBV6-3 | TRBD2 | . | CASEERERYEQYF
TRBV4-2 | TRBD2 | . | CASSQDRASGYQFF
TRBV12-3/TRBV12-4 | . | few | CASSFNVGETQYF
TRBV4-3 | . | few | CASSQDVAEFQFF
TRBV28 | . | . | CASSERLDSYNEQFF
TRBV27 | TRBD1 | . | CASRPGTGDGQYF
TRBV7-2 | TRBD1 | few | CASSSQGAGYGYTF
TRBV9 | TRBD2 | . | CASSVGLAGGYNEQFF
TRBV21-1 | . | . | CASSKKEWSANTGELFF
TRBV7-9 | TRBD2 | . | CASSQGWEGEQYF
TRBV28 | . | few | CASSRYTAGHEQFF
TRBV10-3 | TRBD1 | few | CAISEGQGSSYEQYF
TRBV7-2 | TRBD1 | many | CASSFGQEPGREQFF
TRBV7-9 | TRBD1 | few | CASSLAVGTAYGYTF
TRBV20-1 | . | . | CSATDDPGELFF
TRBV18 | . | . | CASSPLARLSSGANVLTF
TRBV12-3/TRBV12-4 | TRBD2 | few | CASSFATSGYEQYF
TRBV28 | . | . | CATSNRAGANVLTF
TRBV20-1 | TRBD2 | few | CSAISGGRYEQYF
TRBV7-2 | . | few | CASSSQGQGEKLFF
TRBV18 | TRBD2 | . | CASSPTLAGGGEQYF
TRBV29-1 | . | . | CSVTENSYEQYF
TRBV9 | . | . | CASQETYEQYF
TRBV6-5 | . | . | CASSYSGRMNTEAFF
TRBV28 | . | . | CASSLAGPSTGELFF
TRBV27 | TRBD2 | . | CASSSLAGGQFF
TRBV14 | . | few | CASSQVAGGFYNEQFF
TRBV20-1 | . | . | CSARAGSSNQPQHF